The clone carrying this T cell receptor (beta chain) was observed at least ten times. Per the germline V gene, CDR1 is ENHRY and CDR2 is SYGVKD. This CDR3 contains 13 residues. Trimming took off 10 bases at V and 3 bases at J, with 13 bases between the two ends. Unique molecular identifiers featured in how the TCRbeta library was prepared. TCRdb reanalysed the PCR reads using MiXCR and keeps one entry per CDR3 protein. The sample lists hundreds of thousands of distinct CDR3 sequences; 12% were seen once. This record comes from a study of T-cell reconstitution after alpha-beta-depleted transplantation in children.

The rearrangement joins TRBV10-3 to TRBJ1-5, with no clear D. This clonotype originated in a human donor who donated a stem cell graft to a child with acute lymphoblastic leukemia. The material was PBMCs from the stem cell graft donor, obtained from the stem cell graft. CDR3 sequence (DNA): TGTGCCACCCAAGCCCAGGTCAATCAGCCCCAGCATTTT. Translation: CATQAQVNQPQHF.